This T cell receptor beta chain originates from a study of response to subunit inactivated influenza vaccine. Concerning this clonotype itself: What it binds is not known.

One entry per CDR3 protein, called by TCRdb with MiXCR from the RT-PCR reads. The sample has 200,000 to 300,000 distinct CDR3 sequences, 12% seen once; the top ten hold over 6.5%. Broader study findings: Every seasonal influenza vaccination brings in few new T cells, the authors suggested.

The CDR3 extends over 13 amino acids. Between the trimmed V and J ends, which lost 5 bases and 8 bases, there was a span of 15 bases. Germline CDR1 reads SGHVS; CDR2 reads FQNEAQ. This chain uses TRBV7-8 with TRBJ1-2; D uncertain. Sequences were derived from non-naive T cells sorted from PBMCs, sampled roughly 15 days before vaccination. The TCR originated in a man aged 50-60 years who received an inactivated influenza vaccine. The CDR3 nucleotides read TGTGCCAGCAGCCCTGCGGCGGGGATGGGCTACACCTTC. As protein: CASSPAAGMGYTF.